The clone carrying this T cell receptor (beta chain) was counted only a few times. The data are from a study of blood T cell repertoires in COVID-19. For the study at large: Spain, Italy and the United States supplied samples that represented acute and convalescent COVID-19.

V lost 4 bases to trimming and J lost 0 bases, with 14 bases between them. CDR1 is LGHDT, CDR2 YNNKEL, per germline (reference sequence). The CDR3 runs 16 residues. In the original processing: Amplification from reference gene primers served as the basis for estimated nucleated cell counts. Clones were read by immunoSEQ multiplex PCR, and TCRdb kept only the in-frame ones, dropping some. V and J calls and clone size are as listed in that table; D and trimming were resolved from the DNA. This table has approximately 210,000 clones, 84% appearing once. The sample taken for sequencing was peripheral blood. This TCR came from a woman aged 65 to 85 with active or convalescent COVID-19. V and J are TRBV3-1 (or the pseudogene TRBV3-2) and TRBJ2-3; D unclear. The CDR3 bases are TGTGCCAGCAGCCCTCACCGGGTGTCGAGCACAGATACGCAGTATTTT. This encodes CASSPHRVSSTDTQYF.